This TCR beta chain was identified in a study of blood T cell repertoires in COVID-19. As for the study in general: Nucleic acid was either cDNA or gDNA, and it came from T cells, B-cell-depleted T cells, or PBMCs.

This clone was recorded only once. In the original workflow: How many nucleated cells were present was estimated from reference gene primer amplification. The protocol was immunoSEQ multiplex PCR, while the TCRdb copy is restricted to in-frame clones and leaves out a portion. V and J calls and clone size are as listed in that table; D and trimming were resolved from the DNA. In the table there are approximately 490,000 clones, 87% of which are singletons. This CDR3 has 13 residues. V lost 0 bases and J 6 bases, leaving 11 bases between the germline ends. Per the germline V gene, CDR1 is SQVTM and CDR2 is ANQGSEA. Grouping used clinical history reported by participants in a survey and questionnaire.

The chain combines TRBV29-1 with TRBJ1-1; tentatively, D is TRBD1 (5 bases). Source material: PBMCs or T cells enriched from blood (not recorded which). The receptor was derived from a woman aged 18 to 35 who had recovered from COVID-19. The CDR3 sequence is CSVEDKGIPEAFF. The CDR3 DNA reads TGCAGCGTTGAAGATAAGGGGATTCCTGAAGCTTTCTTT.